A single sample gave rise to the 10 T cell receptor beta chains below, sequenced in a study of T-cell memory formation after mild COVID-19. From the 5' RACE reads, TCRdb called clonotypes with MiXCR, one entry per CDR3 protein. The sample lists roughly 600,000 distinct CDR3 sequences; more than 15% were seen once. The sequenced sample consisted of PBMCs or a T cell subset sorted from them (not recorded which). The receptor set was obtained from an adult woman who had mild COVID-19 (a few samples of this study predate the infection). Cell type and time point are not known.

V is TRBV4-3 and J is TRBJ2-3, with 7 bases identical to TRBD1. This CDR3 spans 16 amino acids. Germline V CDR1 and CDR2: LGHNA, YSLEER. With 1 base clipped from V and 5 bases from J, the junction kept 9 bases outside the gene matches. The DNA of the CDR3 is TGCGCCAGCAGCCAAGGGTTAGGGGGCAGGGGAGATACGCAGTATTTT. Its translation: CASSQGLGGRGDTQYF.

This clonotype has a handful of counts. The chain uses TRBV6-5 and TRBJ2-3; tentatively, D is TRBD1 (6 bases). The CDR3 length is 16 residues. Trimming took 4 bases from V and 2 from J, leaving 16 bases between them. CDR1 and CDR2 (germline): MNHEY, SVGAGI. The CDR3 spells CASSSPSEGHTDTQYF. CDR3 bases: TGTGCCAGCAGTTCCCCCTCCGAGGGACACACAGATACGCAGTATTTT.

The rearrangement links TRBV7-8 to TRBJ2-1, with D possibly matching TRBD1 (7 bases). Germline V gene sequence: CDR1 SGHVS, CDR2 FQNEAQ. V was clipped by 8 bases and J by 0 bases, with 14 bases between them. This CDR3 has 15 amino acids. The CDR3 loop is CASGGPGGSYNEQFF. The CDR3 nucleotides read TGTGCCAGCGGGGGGCCAGGGGGCTCCTACAATGAGCAGTTCTTC.

The rearrangement links TRBV4-2 to TRBJ2-1, with 13 bases identical to TRBD2. There are 13 residues in the CDR3. Germline CDR1 reads LGHNA; CDR2 reads YNFKEQ. With 0 bases clipped from V and 14 bases from J, the junction kept 1 base outside the gene matches. The CDR3 coding sequence is TGTGCCAGCAGCCAAGAGGGGACTAGCGGGAAGTTCTTC. This sequence encodes CASSQEGTSGKFF.

Many counts were recorded for this clonotype. The genes are TRBV7-2 and TRBJ2-7; 8 nucleotides align to TRBD1. Germline-derived CDR1 and CDR2 are SGHTA and FQGNSA. This CDR3 region has 16 residues. Trimming took 6 bases from V and 3 from J; bases not matched to a gene: 13. CDR3 bases: TGTGCCAGCAGACGACAGACAGGGGAGCTTGGCTACGAGCAGTACTTC. Translating it yields CASRRQTGELGYEQYF.

The chain employs TRBV18 and TRBJ1-5; possible D gene TRBD1, 5 bases. This CDR3 comprises 12 residues. Trimming shortened V by 4 bases and J by 7 bases, and 8 bases separated the two germline ends. From germline, CDR1 is KGHSH and CDR2 LQKENI. CDR3 region: CASSLWDQPQHF. The DNA for the CDR3 is TGTGCCAGCTCACTTTGGGACCAGCCCCAGCATTTT.

In this sample, this clonotype turned up a few times. The chain joins TRBV7-9 to TRBJ2-7; 7 bases match TRBD1. After removal of 5 bases from V and 5 bases from J, the junction contained 12 bases not matched to a gene. There are 15 residues in the CDR3. Germline CDR1 is SEHNR and CDR2 is FQNEAQ (reference sequence). The CDR3 DNA reads as TGTGCCAGCAGCCACGCCGCGGACAGGAATGACGAGCAGTACTTC. Protein product: CASSHAADRNDEQYF.

This clonotype showed up just a few times. The chain is built from TRBV6-1 and TRBJ1-1, with no clear D. V lost 6 bases, J lost 1 base, and 9 bases lay in between. This CDR3 spans 13 amino acids. In germline, CDR1 is MNHNS, CDR2 SASEGT. The CDR3 region is CASREVRNTEAFF. In DNA form, the CDR3 reads TGTGCCAGCAGAGAGGTTCGGAACACTGAAGCTTTCTTT.

V and J are TRBV7-9 and TRBJ1-1; weak D call: TRBD1 (6 bases). The CDR3 runs 17 residues. The V gene lost 1 base and the J gene lost 3 bases, with 18 bases spanning the gap. The germline CDR1 and CDR2 sequences are SEHNR and FQNEAQ (reference sequence). This CDR3 is CASSLVPFTGSHTEAFF. Here the CDR3 DNA reads TGTGCCAGCAGCTTAGTCCCCTTCACAGGGTCTCACACTGAAGCTTTCTTT.

In this sample, this clonotype turned up many times. The chain couples TRBV12-3 or TRBV12-4 to TRBJ2-1; 8 bases agree with TRBD1. Losses at the gene ends were 6 bases for V and 9 bases for J; bases not matched to a gene: 13. The CDR3 contains 15 residues. In DNA form, the CDR3 reads TGTGCCAGCAGGCAGCAGGGGGCTGGTAGCGGTGAGCAGTTCTTC. This encodes CASRQQGAGSGEQFF.